This T cell receptor (beta chain) emerged from a study of beta chain features in type 1 diabetes. Study in general: Sorted cells numbering under 140,000,000 were examined across all samples.

V was clipped by 1 base and J by 8 bases, with 15 bases between them. The CDR3 covers 14 residues. Germline CDR1 SGHRS, CDR2 YFSETQ. The entirety of the isolated RNA underwent reverse transcription, so expressed TCRB transcripts were sequenced. TCRdb's copy holds only in-frame clones and misses some; the assay was immunoSEQ multiplex PCR. The data contain under 450,000 clones, approximately 16% of them singletons. The sample comprised naive CD4+ T cells from blood. V is TRBV5-1 and J is TRBJ2-5; TRBD1 might be the D (5 bases). The TCR sequence derives from a woman between 18 and 29 years old in good health. CDR3 DNA sequence: TGCGCCAGCAGCTTGACAGGTCCACCTGGAACCCAGTACTTC. Amino acid sequence: CASSLTGPPGTQYF.